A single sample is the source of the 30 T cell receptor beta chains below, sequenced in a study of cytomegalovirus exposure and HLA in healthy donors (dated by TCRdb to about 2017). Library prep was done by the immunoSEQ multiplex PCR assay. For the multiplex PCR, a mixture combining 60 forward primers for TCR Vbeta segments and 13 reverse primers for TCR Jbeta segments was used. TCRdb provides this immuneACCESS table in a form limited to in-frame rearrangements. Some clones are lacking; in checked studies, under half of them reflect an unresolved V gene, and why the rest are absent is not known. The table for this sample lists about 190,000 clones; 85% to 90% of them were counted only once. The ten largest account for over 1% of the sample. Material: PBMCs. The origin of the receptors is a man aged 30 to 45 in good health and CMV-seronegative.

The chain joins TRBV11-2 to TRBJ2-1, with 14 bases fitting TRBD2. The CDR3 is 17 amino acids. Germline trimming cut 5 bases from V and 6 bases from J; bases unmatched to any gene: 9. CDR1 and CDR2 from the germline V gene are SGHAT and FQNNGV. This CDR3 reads CASSEGLAGGLGNEQFF. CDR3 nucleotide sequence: TGTGCCAGCAGCGAAGGACTAGCGGGAGGTTTGGGCAATGAGCAGTTCTTC.

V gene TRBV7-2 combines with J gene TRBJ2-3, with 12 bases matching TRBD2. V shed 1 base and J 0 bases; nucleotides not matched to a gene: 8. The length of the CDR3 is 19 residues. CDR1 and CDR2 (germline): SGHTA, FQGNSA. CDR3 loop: CASSLVPLAGGTSTDTQYF. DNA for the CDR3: TGTGCCAGCAGCTTAGTCCCACTAGCGGGGGGAACTAGCACAGATACGCAGTATTTT. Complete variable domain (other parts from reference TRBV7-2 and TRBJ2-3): GAGVSQSPSNKVTEKGKDVELRCDPISGHTALYWYRQSLGQGLEFLIYFQGNSAPDKSGLPSDRFSAERTGGSVSTLTIQRTQQEDSAVYLCASSLVPLAGGTSTDTQYFGPGTRLTVL.

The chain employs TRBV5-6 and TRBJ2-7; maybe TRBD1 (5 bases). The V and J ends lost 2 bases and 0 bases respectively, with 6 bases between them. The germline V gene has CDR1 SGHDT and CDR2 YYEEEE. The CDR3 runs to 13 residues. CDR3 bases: TGTGCCAGCAGCTTCGGACACTCCTACGAGCAGTACTTC. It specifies CASSFGHSYEQYF.

CDR3 loop: CASSRTGQSYEQYF. Written as DNA, the CDR3 is TGTGCCAGCAGTCGGACGGGACAGTCCTACGAGCAGTACTTC. The rearrangement joins TRBV13 to TRBJ2-7, with 7 bases identical to TRBD1. The CDR3 totals 14 residues. Germline V CDR1 and CDR2: PRHDT, FYEKMQ (reference sequence). V gave up 6 bases and J gave up 1 base; unmatched junction bases: 6. The variable domain in full, with the rest retrieved from reference TRBV13 and TRBJ2-7, is AAGVIQSPRHLIKEKRETATLKCYPIPRHDTVYWYQQGPGQDPQFLISFYEKMQSDKGSIPDRFSAQQFSDYHSELNMSSLELGDSALYFCASSRTGQSYEQYFGPGTRLTVT.

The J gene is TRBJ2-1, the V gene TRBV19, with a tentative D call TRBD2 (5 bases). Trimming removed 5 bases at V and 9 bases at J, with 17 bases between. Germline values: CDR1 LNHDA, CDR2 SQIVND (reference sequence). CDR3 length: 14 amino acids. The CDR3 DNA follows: TGTGCCAGTAGTCCAGTGGGAGCCTATCTTGAGCAGTTCTTC. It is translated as CASSPVGAYLEQFF.

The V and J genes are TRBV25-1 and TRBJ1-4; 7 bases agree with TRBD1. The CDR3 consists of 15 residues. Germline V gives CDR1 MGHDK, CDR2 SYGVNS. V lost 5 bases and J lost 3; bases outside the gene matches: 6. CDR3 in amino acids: CASSSRGLANEKLFF. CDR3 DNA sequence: TGTGCCAGCAGTTCTAGGGGGCTTGCTAATGAAAAACTGTTTTTT. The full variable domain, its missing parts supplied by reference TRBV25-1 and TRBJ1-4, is EADIYQTPRYLVIGTGKKITLECSQTMGHDKMYWYQQDPGMELHLIHYSYGVNSTEKGDLSSESTVSRIRTEHFPLTLESARPSHTSQYLCASSSRGLANEKLFFGSGTQLSVL.

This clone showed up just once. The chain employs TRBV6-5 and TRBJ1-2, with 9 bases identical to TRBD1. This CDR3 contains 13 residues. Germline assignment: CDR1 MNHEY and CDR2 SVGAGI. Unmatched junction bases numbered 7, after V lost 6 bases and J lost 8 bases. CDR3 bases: TGTGCCAGCAGAACCGGGACAGGGCCGGGCTACACCTTC. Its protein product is CASRTGTGPGYTF.

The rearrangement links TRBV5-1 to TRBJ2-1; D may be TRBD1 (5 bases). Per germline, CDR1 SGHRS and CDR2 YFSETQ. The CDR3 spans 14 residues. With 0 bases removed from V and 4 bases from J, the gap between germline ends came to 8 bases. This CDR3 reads CASSLGQQYNEQFF. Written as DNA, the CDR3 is TGCGCCAGCAGCTTGGGACAGCAGTACAATGAGCAGTTCTTC.

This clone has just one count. Written as DNA, the CDR3 is TGTGCCAGCAGCCCATCGCGGGGATCCGGGGCCAACGTCCTGACTTTC. Residues: CASSPSRGSGANVLTF. The chain combines TRBV4-2 with TRBJ2-6; maybe TRBD2 (6 bases). The germline gives CDR1 LGHNA, CDR2 YNFKEQ. The CDR3 is 16 amino acids. Trimming removed 4 bases from V and 4 bases from J, with 14 bases in between.

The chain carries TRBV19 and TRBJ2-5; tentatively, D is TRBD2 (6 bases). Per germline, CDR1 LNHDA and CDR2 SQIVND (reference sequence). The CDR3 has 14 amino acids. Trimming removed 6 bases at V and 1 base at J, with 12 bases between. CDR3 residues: CASRLSGLQETQYF. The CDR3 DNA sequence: TGTGCCAGTAGGTTGAGCGGGCTCCAAGAGACCCAGTACTTC.

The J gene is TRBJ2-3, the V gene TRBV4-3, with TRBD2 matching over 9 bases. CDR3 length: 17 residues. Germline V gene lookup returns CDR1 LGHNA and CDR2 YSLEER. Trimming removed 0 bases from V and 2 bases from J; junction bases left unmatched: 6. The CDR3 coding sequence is TGCGCCAGCAGCCAAGACCCCGGCGGGGGGGTCACAGATACGCAGTATTTT. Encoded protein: CASSQDPGGGVTDTQYF.

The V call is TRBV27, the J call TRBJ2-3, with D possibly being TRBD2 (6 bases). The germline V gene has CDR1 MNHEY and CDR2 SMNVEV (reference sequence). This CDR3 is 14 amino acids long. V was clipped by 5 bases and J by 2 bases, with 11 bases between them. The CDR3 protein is CASSPRLDTDTQYF. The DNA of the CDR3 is TGTGCCAGCAGTCCTCGACTAGACACAGATACGCAGTATTTT.

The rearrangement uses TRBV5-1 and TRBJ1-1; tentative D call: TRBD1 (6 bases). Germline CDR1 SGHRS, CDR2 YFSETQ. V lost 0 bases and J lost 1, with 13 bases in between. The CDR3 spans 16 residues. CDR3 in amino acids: CASSLAFTGRNTEAFF. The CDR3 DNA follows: TGCGCCAGCAGCTTGGCCTTTACAGGGAGGAACACTGAAGCTTTCTTT.

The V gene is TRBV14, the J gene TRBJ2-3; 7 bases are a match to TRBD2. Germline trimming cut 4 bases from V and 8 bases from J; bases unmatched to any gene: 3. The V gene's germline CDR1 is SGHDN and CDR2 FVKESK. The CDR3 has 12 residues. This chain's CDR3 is CASSLWEGTQYF. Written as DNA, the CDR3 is TGTGCCAGCAGCCTTTGGGAGGGTACGCAGTATTTT.

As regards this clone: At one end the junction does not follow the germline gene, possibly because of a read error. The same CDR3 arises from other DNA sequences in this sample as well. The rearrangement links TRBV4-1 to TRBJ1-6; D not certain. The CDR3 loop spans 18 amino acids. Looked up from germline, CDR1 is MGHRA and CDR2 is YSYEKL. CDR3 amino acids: CASSQEEARSSYNSPLHF. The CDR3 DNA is TGCGCCAGCAGTCAAGAGGAGGCCAGGAGCTCCTATAATTCACCCCTCCACTTT.

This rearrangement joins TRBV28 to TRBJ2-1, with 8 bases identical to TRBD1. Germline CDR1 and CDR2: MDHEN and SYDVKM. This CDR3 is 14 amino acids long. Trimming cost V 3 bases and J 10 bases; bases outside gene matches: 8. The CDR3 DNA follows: TGTGCCAGCAGTTTCCAGGGGGCGAGGGGCGAGCAGTTCTTC. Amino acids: CASSFQGARGEQFF. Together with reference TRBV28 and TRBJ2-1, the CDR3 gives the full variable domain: DVKVTQSSRYLVKRTGEKVFLECVQDMDHENMFWYRQDPGLGLRLIYFSYDVKMKEKGDIPEGYSVSREKKERFSLILESASTNQTSMYLCASSFQGARGEQFFGPGTRLTVL.

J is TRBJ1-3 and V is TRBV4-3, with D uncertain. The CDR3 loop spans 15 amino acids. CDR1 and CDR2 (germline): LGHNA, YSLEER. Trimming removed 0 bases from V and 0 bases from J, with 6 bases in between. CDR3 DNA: TGCGCCAGCAGCCAAGAAAGGAGCTCTGGAAACACCATATATTTT. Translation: CASSQERSSGNTIYF.

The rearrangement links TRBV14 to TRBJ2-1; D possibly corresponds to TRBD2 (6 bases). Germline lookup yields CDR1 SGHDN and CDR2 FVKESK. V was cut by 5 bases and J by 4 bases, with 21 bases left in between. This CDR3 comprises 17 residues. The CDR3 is CASSSWGGAGLYNEQFF. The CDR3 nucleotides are TGTGCCAGCAGCTCGTGGGGCGGGGCAGGATTATACAATGAGCAGTTCTTC.

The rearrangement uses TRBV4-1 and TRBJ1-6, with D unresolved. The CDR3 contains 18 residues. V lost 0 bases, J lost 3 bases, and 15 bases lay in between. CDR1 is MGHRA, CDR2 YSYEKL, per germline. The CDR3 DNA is TGCGCCAGCAGCCAAGATCCCCCGGAGGGTAACTATAATTCACCCCTCCACTTT. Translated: CASSQDPPEGNYNSPLHF.

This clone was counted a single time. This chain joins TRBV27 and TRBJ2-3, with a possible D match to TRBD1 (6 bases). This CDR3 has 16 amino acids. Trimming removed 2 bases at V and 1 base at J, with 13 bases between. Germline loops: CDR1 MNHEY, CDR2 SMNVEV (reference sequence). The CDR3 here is CASSLQGNLGTDTQYF. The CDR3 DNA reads TGTGCCAGCAGTTTACAGGGGAACTTGGGCACAGATACGCAGTATTTT.

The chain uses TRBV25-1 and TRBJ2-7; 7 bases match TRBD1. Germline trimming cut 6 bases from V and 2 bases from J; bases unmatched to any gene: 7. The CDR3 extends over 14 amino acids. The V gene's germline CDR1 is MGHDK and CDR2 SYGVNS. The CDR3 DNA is TGTGCCAGCAGGGAGTCAGGGGGAGCCTACGAGCAGTACTTC. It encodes CASRESGGAYEQYF.

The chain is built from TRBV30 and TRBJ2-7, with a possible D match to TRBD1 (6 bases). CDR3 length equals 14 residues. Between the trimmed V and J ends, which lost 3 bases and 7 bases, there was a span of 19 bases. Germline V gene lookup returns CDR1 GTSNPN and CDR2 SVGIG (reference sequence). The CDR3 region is CAWRPTGKGWEQYF. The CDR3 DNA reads TGTGCCTGGAGACCCACAGGGAAAGGATGGGAGCAGTACTTC.

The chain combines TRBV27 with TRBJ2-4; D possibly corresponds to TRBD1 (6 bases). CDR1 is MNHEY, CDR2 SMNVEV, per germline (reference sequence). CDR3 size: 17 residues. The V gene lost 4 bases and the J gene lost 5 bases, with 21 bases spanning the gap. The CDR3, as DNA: TGTGCCAGCAGTTCCACAGGGTGGTTACCTTCTGAAAACATTCAGTACTTC. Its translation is CASSSTGWLPSENIQYF.

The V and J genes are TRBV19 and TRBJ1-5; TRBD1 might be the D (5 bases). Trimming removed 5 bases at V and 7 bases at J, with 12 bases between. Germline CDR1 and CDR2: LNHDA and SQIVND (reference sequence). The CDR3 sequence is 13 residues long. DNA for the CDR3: TGTGCCAGTAGTCAGGGAGGCGACCAGCCCCAGCATTTT. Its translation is CASSQGGDQPQHF.

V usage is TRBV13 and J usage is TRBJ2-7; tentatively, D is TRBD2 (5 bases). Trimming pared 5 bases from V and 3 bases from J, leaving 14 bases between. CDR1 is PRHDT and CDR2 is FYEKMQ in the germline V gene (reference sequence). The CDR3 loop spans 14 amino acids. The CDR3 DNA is TGTGCCAGCAGCCGGTCGGGAATTCGCTACGAGCAGTACTTC. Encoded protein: CASSRSGIRYEQYF.

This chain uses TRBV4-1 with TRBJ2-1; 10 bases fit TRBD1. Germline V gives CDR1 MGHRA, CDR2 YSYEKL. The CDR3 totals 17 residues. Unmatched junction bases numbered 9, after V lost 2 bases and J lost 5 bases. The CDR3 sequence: CASSQNYPGQGNNEQFF. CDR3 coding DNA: TGCGCCAGCAGCCAAAATTACCCGGGACAGGGGAACAATGAGCAGTTCTTC.

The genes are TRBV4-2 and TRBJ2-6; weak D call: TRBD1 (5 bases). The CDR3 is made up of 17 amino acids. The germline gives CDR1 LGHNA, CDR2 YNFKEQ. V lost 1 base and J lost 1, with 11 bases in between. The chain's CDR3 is CASSQGETASGANVLTF. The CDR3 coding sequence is TGTGCCAGCAGCCAAGGAGAGACAGCTTCTGGGGCCAACGTCCTGACTTTC.

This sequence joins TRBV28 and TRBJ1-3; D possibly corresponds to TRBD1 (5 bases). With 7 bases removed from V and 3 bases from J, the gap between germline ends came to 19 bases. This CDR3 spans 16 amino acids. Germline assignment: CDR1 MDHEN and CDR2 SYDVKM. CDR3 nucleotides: TGTGCCAGCACCACTTGGGGGGGGACCGATGGAAACACCATATATTTT. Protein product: CASTTWGGTDGNTIYF.

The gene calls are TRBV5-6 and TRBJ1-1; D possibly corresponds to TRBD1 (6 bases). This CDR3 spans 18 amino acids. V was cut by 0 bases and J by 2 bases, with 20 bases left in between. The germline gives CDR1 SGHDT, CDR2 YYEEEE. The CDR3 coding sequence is TGTGCCAGCAGCTTGGCCCGCGGACAGAGGAGTCGAAACACTGAAGCTTTCTTT. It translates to CASSLARGQRSRNTEAFF.

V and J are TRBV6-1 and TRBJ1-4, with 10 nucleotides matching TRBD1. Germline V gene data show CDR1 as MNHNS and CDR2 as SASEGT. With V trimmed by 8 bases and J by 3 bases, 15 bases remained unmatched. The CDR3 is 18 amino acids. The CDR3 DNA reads TGTGCCAGCGGTGGGACAGGGGCAAGCAGGGCCGCTAATGAAAAACTGTTTTTT. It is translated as CASGGTGASRAANEKLFF.